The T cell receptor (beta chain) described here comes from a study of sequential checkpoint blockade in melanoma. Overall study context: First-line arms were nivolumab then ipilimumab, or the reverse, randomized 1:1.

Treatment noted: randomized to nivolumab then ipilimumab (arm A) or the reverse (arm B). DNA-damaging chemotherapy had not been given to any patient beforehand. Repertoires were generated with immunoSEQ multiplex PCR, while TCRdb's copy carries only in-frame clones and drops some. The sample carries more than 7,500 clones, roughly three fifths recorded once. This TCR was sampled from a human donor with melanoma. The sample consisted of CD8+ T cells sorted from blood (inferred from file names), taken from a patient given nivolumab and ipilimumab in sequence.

This chain's CDR3 is CATSREASGSSTDTQYF. In nucleotides, the CDR3 is TGTGCCACCAGCAGAGAGGCTAGCGGGTCTAGCACAGATACGCAGTATTTT. V usage is TRBV15 and J usage is TRBJ2-3, with 8 bases aligning to TRBD2. The V segment lost 0 bases and the J segment 0 bases; nucleotides outside the gene matches: 5. Germline CDR1 LNHNV, CDR2 YYDKDF (reference sequence). This CDR3 is built from 17 residues. The full variable domain, with the rest looked up from reference TRBV15 and TRBJ2-3, is DAMVIQNPRYQVTQFGKPVTLSCSQTLNHNVMYWYQQKSSQAPKLLFHYYDKDFNNEADTPDNFQSRRPNTSFCFLDIRSPGLGDTAMYLCATSREASGSSTDTQYFGPGTRLTVL.